A single sample gave rise to the 4 T cell receptor beta chains below, sequenced in a study of shared clonotypes between healthy human individuals. Sequencing was performed with immunoSEQ multiplex PCR; in TCRdb, only in-frame clones are kept and a portion is missing. This sample has about 1 million clones, with around 76% found just once. The sequencing sample was made of memory CD4+ T cells sorted from blood. Subset of the sample: CD45RA-negative fraction. The source of these receptors is a man aged 18 to 35 in good health.

The genes are TRBV5-1 and TRBJ1-3, with D unresolved. The CDR3 covers 15 residues. V lost 2 bases and J 0 bases, leaving 9 bases between the germline ends. CDR1 and CDR2 (germline): SGHRS, YFSETQ. The CDR3 DNA follows: TGCGCCAGCAGCTTAGGAACTCCCTCTGGAAACACCATATATTTT. Encoded protein: CASSLGTPSGNTIYF.

This clone was observed a few times. CDR3 sequence (DNA): TGCAGCGTTGAAGACCAGTCGCGACGGGAGCCATACAATGAGCAGTTCTTC. Translation: CSVEDQSRREPYNEQFF. The chain uses TRBV29-1 and TRBJ2-1; a possible D gene is TRBD2 (6 bases). Germline V gives CDR1 SQVTM, CDR2 ANQGSEA. Trimming stripped 0 bases from V and 4 bases from J, with 19 bases between. CDR3 length: 17 residues.

The chain combines TRBV7-2 with TRBJ2-5, with D possibly called TRBD1 or TRBD2 (6 bases each). The CDR3 covers 17 residues. Trimming removed 2 bases at V and 5 bases at J, with 21 bases between. Germline loops: CDR1 SGHTA, CDR2 FQGNSA. The CDR3 protein is CASSLSGGTGAGETQYF. The CDR3 region has the DNA TGTGCCAGCAGCTTATCGGGCGGAACGGGGGCCGGGGAGACCCAGTACTTC.

V is TRBV6-1 and J is TRBJ1-4; the D gene is possibly TRBD1 (5 bases). The V gene lost 1 base and the J gene lost 8 bases, with 11 bases spanning the gap. The CDR3 is 14 amino acids. The germline gives CDR1 MNHNS, CDR2 SASEGT. In DNA, the CDR3 is TGTGCCAGCAGTGAAGGACAGATGCGGGAAAAACTGTTTTTT. This sequence encodes CASSEGQMREKLFF.